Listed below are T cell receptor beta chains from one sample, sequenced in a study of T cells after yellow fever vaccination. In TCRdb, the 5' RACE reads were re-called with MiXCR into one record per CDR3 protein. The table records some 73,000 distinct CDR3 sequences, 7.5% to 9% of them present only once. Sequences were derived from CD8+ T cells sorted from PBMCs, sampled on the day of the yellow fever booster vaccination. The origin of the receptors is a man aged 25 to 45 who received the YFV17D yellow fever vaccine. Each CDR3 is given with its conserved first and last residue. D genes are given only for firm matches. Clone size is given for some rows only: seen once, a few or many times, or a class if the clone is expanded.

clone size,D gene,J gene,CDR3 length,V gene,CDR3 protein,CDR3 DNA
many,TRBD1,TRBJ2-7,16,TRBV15,CATSSSGQALSYEQYF,TGTGCCACCAGCAGCTCGGGACAGGCCCTCTCCTACGAGCAGTACTTC
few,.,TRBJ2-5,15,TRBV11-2,CASSSLDGGQETQYF,TGTGCCAGCAGCTCCCTGGACGGCGGACAAGAGACCCAGTACTTC
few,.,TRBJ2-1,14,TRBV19,CASSIALAPNEQFF,TGTGCCAGTAGTATCGCCCTAGCTCCCAATGAGCAGTTCTTC
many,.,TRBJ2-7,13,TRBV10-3,CAISEESSYEQYF,TGTGCCATCAGTGAAGAGTCTAGCTACGAGCAGTACTTC
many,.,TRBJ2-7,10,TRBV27,CASGAYEQYF,TGTGCCAGCGGTGCCTACGAGCAGTACTTC
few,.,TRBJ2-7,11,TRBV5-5,CARLRDYEQYF,TGTGCCAGGCTCCGGGACTACGAGCAGTACTTC
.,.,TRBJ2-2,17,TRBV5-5,CASSSATGVVDTGELFF,TGTGCCAGCAGCTCGGCCACTGGGGTGGTAGACACCGGGGAGCTGTTTTTT
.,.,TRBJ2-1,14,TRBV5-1,CASSFDLIRGEQFF,TGCGCCAGCAGCTTCGACCTAATACGGGGTGAGCAGTTCTTC
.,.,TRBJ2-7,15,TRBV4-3,CASSPLPGQTYEQYF,TGCGCCAGCAGTCCCTTACCTGGACAGACCTACGAGCAGTACTTC
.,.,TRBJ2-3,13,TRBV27,CASSPYPTDTQYF,TGTGCCAGCAGTCCCTACCCCACAGATACGCAGTATTTT
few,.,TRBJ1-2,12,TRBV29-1,CSVRQGPYGYTF,TGCAGCGTGCGGCAGGGGCCCTATGGCTACACCTTC
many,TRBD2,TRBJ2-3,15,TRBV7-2,CASSFTSGSTDTQYF,TGTGCCAGCAGCTTTACTAGCGGAAGCACAGATACGCAGTATTTT
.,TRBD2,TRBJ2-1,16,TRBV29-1,CSVTGLAGVPYNEQFF,TGCAGCGTGACAGGGCTAGCGGGAGTCCCCTACAATGAGCAGTTCTTC
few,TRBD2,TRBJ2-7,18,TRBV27,CASSLQDSTGLADYEQYF,TGTGCCAGCAGTTTACAGGACTCGACGGGACTAGCGGATTACGAGCAGTACTTC
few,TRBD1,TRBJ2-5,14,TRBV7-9,CASSSGQGKETQYF,TGTGCCAGCAGCTCGGGACAGGGGAAAGAGACCCAGTACTTC
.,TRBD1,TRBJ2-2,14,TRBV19,CASSVQGGTGELFF,TGTGCCAGTAGTGTACAGGGGGGCACCGGGGAGCTGTTTTTT
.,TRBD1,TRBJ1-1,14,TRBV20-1,CSAGETGSGTEAFF,TGCAGTGCGGGAGAGACAGGGTCAGGCACTGAAGCTTTCTTT
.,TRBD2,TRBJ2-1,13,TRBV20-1,CSAIGGRVDEQFF,TGCAGTGCTATTGGCGGGAGGGTGGATGAGCAGTTCTTC
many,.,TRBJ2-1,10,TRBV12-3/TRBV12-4,CASSALEQFF,TGTGCCAGCAGTGCTTTAGAGCAGTTCTTC
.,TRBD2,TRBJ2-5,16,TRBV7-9,CASSFSGTSVQETQYF,TGTGCCAGCAGCTTCTCTGGGACTAGCGTCCAAGAGACCCAGTACTTC
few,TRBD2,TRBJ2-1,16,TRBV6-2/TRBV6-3,CASSLTQREGYNEQFF,TGTGCCAGCAGTTTAACCCAGCGGGAGGGTTACAATGAGCAGTTCTTC
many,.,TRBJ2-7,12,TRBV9,CASSNREYEQYF,TGTGCCAGCAGTAACAGGGAATACGAGCAGTACTTC
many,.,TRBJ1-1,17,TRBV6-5,CASSYSARVWENTEAFF,TGTGCCAGCAGTTACTCGGCCAGGGTTTGGGAGAACACTGAAGCTTTCTTT
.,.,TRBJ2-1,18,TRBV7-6,CASSPPGDSRSSYNEQFF,TGTGCCAGCAGCCCCCCCGGAGACTCCAGAAGCTCCTACAATGAGCAGTTCTTC
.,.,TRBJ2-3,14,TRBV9,CASSVIGPGYTQYF,TGTGCCAGCAGCGTGATAGGGCCCGGATATACGCAGTATTTT
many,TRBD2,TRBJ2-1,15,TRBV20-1,CSAEPTSVWYNEQFF,TGCAGTGCTGAGCCCACTAGCGTCTGGTACAATGAGCAGTTCTTC
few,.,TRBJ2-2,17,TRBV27,CASSLKGRERRAGELFF,TGTGCCAGCAGTTTAAAGGGACGGGAACGACGGGCCGGGGAGCTGTTTTTT
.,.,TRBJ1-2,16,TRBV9,CASSGGGWTGNYGYTF,TGTGCCAGCAGCGGCGGTGGGTGGACGGGCAACTATGGCTACACCTTC
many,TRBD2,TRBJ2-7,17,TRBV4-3,CASSQYPRKAGVPEQYF,TGCGCCAGCAGCCAATACCCCCGAAAAGCGGGAGTCCCCGAGCAGTACTTC
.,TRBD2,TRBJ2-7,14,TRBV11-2,CASSLAGGVYEQYF,TGTGCCAGCAGCTTAGCGGGAGGGGTCTACGAGCAGTACTTC
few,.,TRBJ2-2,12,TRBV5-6,CASSSNSGELFF,TGTGCCAGCAGCTCAAACTCCGGGGAGCTGTTTTTT
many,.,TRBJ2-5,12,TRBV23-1,CASSRGGETQYF,TGCGCCAGCAGTCGGGGTGGCGAGACCCAGTACTTC
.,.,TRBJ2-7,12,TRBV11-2,CASSSLQYEQYF,TGTGCCAGCAGCTCACTCCAATACGAGCAGTACTTC
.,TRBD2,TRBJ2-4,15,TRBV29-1,CSVEGLAGVVNIQYF,TGCAGCGTTGAAGGTCTAGCGGGAGTTGTAAACATTCAGTACTTC
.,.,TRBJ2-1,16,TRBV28,CASSFLANPSYNEQFF,TGTGCCAGCAGTTTCTTAGCCAACCCATCCTACAATGAGCAGTTCTTC
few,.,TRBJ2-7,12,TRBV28,CASSTDKYEQYF,TGTGCCAGCAGTACTGACAAGTACGAGCAGTACTTC
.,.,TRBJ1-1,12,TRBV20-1,CSAGPSRVEAFF,TGCAGTGCTGGCCCCTCAAGGGTAGAAGCTTTCTTT
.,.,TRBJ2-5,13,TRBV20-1,CSARGRDTETQYF,TGCAGTGCCAGAGGTCGGGACACGGAGACCCAGTACTTC
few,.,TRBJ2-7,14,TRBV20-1,CSARDLSLASEQYF,TGCAGTGCTAGAGATCTGTCCCTAGCGTCCGAGCAGTACTTC
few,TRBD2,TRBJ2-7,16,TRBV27,CASSSGTSGRANEQYF,TGTGCCAGCAGCTCTGGGACTAGCGGGAGAGCGAACGAGCAGTACTTC
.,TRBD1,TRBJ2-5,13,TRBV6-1,CASRPTGEETQYF,TGTGCCAGCAGACCCACAGGGGAAGAGACCCAGTACTTC
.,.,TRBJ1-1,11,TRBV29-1,CSVGRSSEAFF,TGCAGCGTTGGTCGATCCTCTGAAGCTTTCTTT
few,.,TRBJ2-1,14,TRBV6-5,CASSYAGTAWEQFF,TGTGCCAGCAGTTACGCAGGGACTGCTTGGGAGCAGTTCTTC
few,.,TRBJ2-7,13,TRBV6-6,CASSHEGTHEQYF,TGTGCCAGCAGTCACGAGGGGACCCACGAGCAGTACTTC